These T cell receptor beta chains were read from a single sample in a study of control samples from healthy donors and cancer patients. Sequencing was performed with immunoSEQ multiplex PCR; in TCRdb, only in-frame clones are kept and a portion is missing. Here the sample spans fewer than 200,000 clones, around 94% being singletons. The sequenced sample was PBMCs. The receptors derive from a man in his 60s with colorectal cancer. CDR3s include the opening cysteine and the closing phenylalanine or tryptophan. The order of the fields is CDR3 DNA, CDR3 protein, J gene, clone size, V gene, D gene, CDR3 length. D genes are given only for firm matches. Rows may omit the clone size; those that give it use once, few, many or a size class.

cdr3_nt: TGTGCCAGCAGCTTAGGCGGCCACGAGCAGTACTTC
cdr3_aa: CASSLGGHEQYF
j_call: TRBJ2-7
clone_size: -
v_call: TRBV7-2
d_call: -
cdr3_length: 12

cdr3_nt: TGTGCCAGCAGCCAAGATGGCGCAACTAACTATGGCTACACCTTC
cdr3_aa: CASSQDGATNYGYTF
j_call: TRBJ1-2
clone_size: -
v_call: TRBV3-1/TRBV3-2
d_call: -
cdr3_length: 15

cdr3_nt: TGTGCCAGCAGCCTTAGCGTCTCGACCGGGGAGCTGTTTTTT
cdr3_aa: CASSLSVSTGELFF
j_call: TRBJ2-2
clone_size: -
v_call: TRBV11-2
d_call: -
cdr3_length: 14

cdr3_nt: TGTGCCAGCAGAAGCGCCGGGGGACAGGGGGCGTACGAGCAGTACTTC
cdr3_aa: CASRSAGGQGAYEQYF
j_call: TRBJ2-7
clone_size: -
v_call: TRBV28
d_call: TRBD1
cdr3_length: 16

cdr3_nt: TGCGCCAGCAGCGGACTGCTAGACACAGATACGCAGTATTTT
cdr3_aa: CASSGLLDTDTQYF
j_call: TRBJ2-3
clone_size: few
v_call: TRBV10-1
d_call: -
cdr3_length: 14

cdr3_nt: TGTGCCAGTGAACCGGGATCTGCACATGGCTACACCTTC
cdr3_aa: CASEPGSAHGYTF
j_call: TRBJ1-2
clone_size: once
v_call: TRBV19
d_call: -
cdr3_length: 13

cdr3_nt: TGTGCCAGCAGCTGGACTAGCGGGGCACAAGAGACCCAGTACTTC
cdr3_aa: CASSWTSGAQETQYF
j_call: TRBJ2-5
clone_size: -
v_call: TRBV7-2
d_call: TRBD2
cdr3_length: 15

cdr3_nt: TGCAGTGCTAGTGCGGGAGCTGGAAACACCATATATTTT
cdr3_aa: CSASAGAGNTIYF
j_call: TRBJ1-3
clone_size: -
v_call: TRBV20-1
d_call: -
cdr3_length: 13

cdr3_nt: TGTGCCAGCAGTTCGTGGGGGTTCTCCTACAATGAGCAGTTCTTC
cdr3_aa: CASSSWGFSYNEQFF
j_call: TRBJ2-1
clone_size: -
v_call: TRBV27
d_call: -
cdr3_length: 15

cdr3_nt: TGTGCCAGTAGTCTACAGGGTAATCAGCCCCAGCATTTT
cdr3_aa: CASSLQGNQPQHF
j_call: TRBJ1-5
clone_size: once
v_call: TRBV19
d_call: -
cdr3_length: 13

cdr3_nt: TGTGCCAGCAGCCTGAGGGCCCCGAGAACTGAAGCTTTCTTT
cdr3_aa: CASSLRAPRTEAFF
j_call: TRBJ1-1
clone_size: once
v_call: TRBV5-6
d_call: -
cdr3_length: 14

cdr3_nt: TGTGCCAGCAGCTTTCAGGGGAAGGCTGGCTACACCTTC
cdr3_aa: CASSFQGKAGYTF
j_call: TRBJ1-2
clone_size: -
v_call: TRBV6-5
d_call: -
cdr3_length: 13

cdr3_nt: TGCGCCAGCAGCTTGGTCGGGGGCAAGATAGATACGCAGTATTTT
cdr3_aa: CASSLVGGKIDTQYF
j_call: TRBJ2-3
clone_size: once
v_call: TRBV5-1
d_call: -
cdr3_length: 15

cdr3_nt: TGTGCCAGCAGCGTAGACGGGGTCCGTTTAATGAACACTGAAGCTTTCTTT
cdr3_aa: CASSVDGVRLMNTEAFF
j_call: TRBJ1-1
clone_size: -
v_call: TRBV9
d_call: -
cdr3_length: 17

cdr3_nt: TGTGCCAGCAGCCAAGGCAGGGGACCCACTGAAGCTTTCTTT
cdr3_aa: CASSQGRGPTEAFF
j_call: TRBJ1-1
clone_size: -
v_call: TRBV3-1/TRBV3-2
d_call: -
cdr3_length: 14

cdr3_nt: TGTGCCAGTAGTATACAGGGGGACAATCAGCCCCAGCATTTT
cdr3_aa: CASSIQGDNQPQHF
j_call: TRBJ1-5
clone_size: -
v_call: TRBV19
d_call: TRBD1
cdr3_length: 14

cdr3_nt: TGTGCCAGCAGTCGCGGACGGACCTCCTACAATGAGCAGTTCTTC
cdr3_aa: CASSRGRTSYNEQFF
j_call: TRBJ2-1
clone_size: -
v_call: TRBV5-5
d_call: -
cdr3_length: 15

cdr3_nt: TGTGCCGACGCGGGCAGGGCCCTGAACACTGAAGCTTTCTTT
cdr3_aa: CADAGRALNTEAFF
j_call: TRBJ1-1
clone_size: -
v_call: TRBV7-7
d_call: -
cdr3_length: 14

cdr3_nt: TGTGCCAGCAATCGCAGGGGATCTAACTATGGCTACACCTTC
cdr3_aa: CASNRRGSNYGYTF
j_call: TRBJ1-2
clone_size: -
v_call: TRBV6-5
d_call: -
cdr3_length: 14

cdr3_nt: TGTGCCAGCTCCGACAGGTTCACTGAAGCTTTCTTT
cdr3_aa: CASSDRFTEAFF
j_call: TRBJ1-1
clone_size: once
v_call: TRBV18
d_call: -
cdr3_length: 12

cdr3_nt: TGTGCCAGCAGCCCTGCGGGGGGTGGCTACACCTTC
cdr3_aa: CASSPAGGGYTF
j_call: TRBJ1-2
clone_size: -
v_call: TRBV21-1
d_call: -
cdr3_length: 12

cdr3_nt: TGTGCCAGCAGCTTGATTCGGGACAGCCCTAACTATGGCTACACCTTC
cdr3_aa: CASSLIRDSPNYGYTF
j_call: TRBJ1-2
clone_size: -
v_call: TRBV11-2
d_call: TRBD1
cdr3_length: 16

cdr3_nt: TGTGCCAGCAGTTGGACAGGGGGTAACGGGGAGCTGTTTTTT
cdr3_aa: CASSWTGGNGELFF
j_call: TRBJ2-2
clone_size: -
v_call: TRBV2
d_call: TRBD1
cdr3_length: 14

cdr3_nt: TGCAGCGTTCGTCCCGGGACAGGGGGGGACGAAAAACTGTTTTTT
cdr3_aa: CSVRPGTGGDEKLFF
j_call: TRBJ1-4
clone_size: -
v_call: TRBV29-1
d_call: TRBD1
cdr3_length: 15

cdr3_nt: TGTGCCAGCAAGAGCGGGGGGGCCACCGGGGAGCTGTTTTTT
cdr3_aa: CASKSGGATGELFF
j_call: TRBJ2-2
clone_size: -
v_call: TRBV3-1/TRBV3-2
d_call: TRBD2
cdr3_length: 14

cdr3_nt: TGTGCCAGCAGCTTAGGTGCGACTAGGCCAGATACGCAGTATTTT
cdr3_aa: CASSLGATRPDTQYF
j_call: TRBJ2-3
clone_size: -
v_call: TRBV7-9
d_call: -
cdr3_length: 15

cdr3_nt: TGCGCCAGCAGTCCGCAGCCAGGGCAAGAGACCCAGTACTTC
cdr3_aa: CASSPQPGQETQYF
j_call: TRBJ2-5
clone_size: few
v_call: TRBV4-1
d_call: -
cdr3_length: 14

cdr3_nt: TGTGCCAGCAGTAAGGGTGGCCAGGGGGGTAACTATGGCTACACCTTC
cdr3_aa: CASSKGGQGGNYGYTF
j_call: TRBJ1-2
clone_size: -
v_call: TRBV6-6
d_call: TRBD1
cdr3_length: 16

cdr3_nt: TGTGCCAGCAGTTACTTGCGGACAGGATCGAACACTGAAGCTTTCTTT
cdr3_aa: CASSYLRTGSNTEAFF
j_call: TRBJ1-1
clone_size: -
v_call: TRBV6-5
d_call: TRBD1
cdr3_length: 16

cdr3_nt: TGTGCCAGTAGTATGGGGGGACAGCGGGGTCAGCCCCAGCATTTT
cdr3_aa: CASSMGGQRGQPQHF
j_call: TRBJ1-5
clone_size: -
v_call: TRBV19
d_call: TRBD1
cdr3_length: 15

cdr3_nt: TGTGCCAGTAGACCGGATAGCAATCAGCCCCAGCATTTT
cdr3_aa: CASRPDSNQPQHF
j_call: TRBJ1-5
clone_size: -
v_call: TRBV19
d_call: -
cdr3_length: 13

cdr3_nt: TGCGCCAGCGGGAAGGGACAGGGGTTTGGCTACACCTTC
cdr3_aa: CASGKGQGFGYTF
j_call: TRBJ1-2
clone_size: -
v_call: TRBV10-2
d_call: TRBD1
cdr3_length: 13

cdr3_nt: TGTGCCAGCAGCCCACAGGGGGGTAATTCACCCCTCCACTTT
cdr3_aa: CASSPQGGNSPLHF
j_call: TRBJ1-6
clone_size: -
v_call: TRBV3-1/TRBV3-2
d_call: TRBD1
cdr3_length: 14

cdr3_nt: TGTGCCAGCAGCGCCAGGACAGGGGGTAACTATGGCTACACCTTC
cdr3_aa: CASSARTGGNYGYTF
j_call: TRBJ1-2
clone_size: -
v_call: TRBV7-8
d_call: TRBD1
cdr3_length: 15

cdr3_nt: TGCGCCAGCAGCTTGAACACTGAAGCTTTCTTT
cdr3_aa: CASSLNTEAFF
j_call: TRBJ1-1
clone_size: -
v_call: TRBV5-1
d_call: -
cdr3_length: 11

cdr3_nt: TGTGCCAGCAGCTTAGAGGCAGGCAGTAGGAACACTGAAGCTTTCTTT
cdr3_aa: CASSLEAGSRNTEAFF
j_call: TRBJ1-1
clone_size: -
v_call: TRBV7-2
d_call: -
cdr3_length: 16

cdr3_nt: TGTGCCAGCAGCGTAGCTACGACAAACTATGGCTACACCTTC
cdr3_aa: CASSVATTNYGYTF
j_call: TRBJ1-2
clone_size: -
v_call: TRBV9
d_call: -
cdr3_length: 14

cdr3_nt: TGTGCCAGCAGTTTATTCATAGGTCCGAACACTGAAGCTTTCTTT
cdr3_aa: CASSLFIGPNTEAFF
j_call: TRBJ1-1
clone_size: -
v_call: TRBV27
d_call: -
cdr3_length: 15

cdr3_nt: TGTGCCAGCTCACCGGGGACAGGAGGCTCCTACGAGCAGTACTTC
cdr3_aa: CASSPGTGGSYEQYF
j_call: TRBJ2-7
clone_size: -
v_call: TRBV18
d_call: TRBD1
cdr3_length: 15

cdr3_nt: TGTGCCAGCAGCTTAGCGGCGGGACAGGGGTCTAACTATGGCTACACCTTC
cdr3_aa: CASSLAAGQGSNYGYTF
j_call: TRBJ1-2
clone_size: -
v_call: TRBV7-2
d_call: TRBD1
cdr3_length: 17

cdr3_nt: TGCAGTGCTAGTCTTGACAGGTCGGGGAGTCAGCCCCAGCATTTT
cdr3_aa: CSASLDRSGSQPQHF
j_call: TRBJ1-5
clone_size: -
v_call: TRBV20-1
d_call: -
cdr3_length: 15

cdr3_nt: TGTGCCAGCAGCTTAGGGCCACAGGGGAGCACTGAAGCTTTCTTT
cdr3_aa: CASSLGPQGSTEAFF
j_call: TRBJ1-1
clone_size: -
v_call: TRBV11-2
d_call: TRBD1
cdr3_length: 15

cdr3_nt: TGTGCCAGCAGTCCCGTGCGGGGGATAACCCAAGAGACCCAGTACTTC
cdr3_aa: CASSPVRGITQETQYF
j_call: TRBJ2-5
clone_size: -
v_call: TRBV7-2
d_call: TRBD2
cdr3_length: 16

cdr3_nt: TGTGCCAGCAGCTATATGCGGGAAAGAAACTACAATGAGCAGTTCTTC
cdr3_aa: CASSYMRERNYNEQFF
j_call: TRBJ2-1
clone_size: -
v_call: TRBV21-1
d_call: -
cdr3_length: 16

cdr3_nt: TGTGCCAGCAGCCCGACCGATCTAGCGGGGGGCGACAATGAGCAGTTCTTC
cdr3_aa: CASSPTDLAGGDNEQFF
j_call: TRBJ2-1
clone_size: -
v_call: TRBV7-8
d_call: TRBD2
cdr3_length: 17

cdr3_nt: TGTGCCAGCAGTTTAGGGGGTTTTAGTCAGCCCCAGCATTTT
cdr3_aa: CASSLGGFSQPQHF
j_call: TRBJ1-5
clone_size: -
v_call: TRBV27
d_call: -
cdr3_length: 14

cdr3_nt: TGCGCCAGCAGCATAGAGACAGAGAACACTGAAGCTTTCTTT
cdr3_aa: CASSIETENTEAFF
j_call: TRBJ1-1
clone_size: -
v_call: TRBV5-1
d_call: -
cdr3_length: 14

cdr3_nt: TGTGCCAGCAGTTGGGGGGACAGGGTTGATTCACCCCTCCACTTT
cdr3_aa: CASSWGDRVDSPLHF
j_call: TRBJ1-6
clone_size: -
v_call: TRBV6-6
d_call: TRBD1
cdr3_length: 15

cdr3_nt: TGCGCCAGCAGCCAAGGGAGGCGGGGCAACACAGATACGCAGTATTTT
cdr3_aa: CASSQGRRGNTDTQYF
j_call: TRBJ2-3
clone_size: -
v_call: TRBV4-1
d_call: -
cdr3_length: 16

cdr3_nt: TGCGCCAGCAGCCTAGACAGGGGGCTTGAAAACACTGAAGCTTTCTTT
cdr3_aa: CASSLDRGLENTEAFF
j_call: TRBJ1-1
clone_size: -
v_call: TRBV4-1
d_call: TRBD1
cdr3_length: 16

cdr3_nt: TGCAGCGTTGGAAAGGGACTAGCGGGGGGAGATACGCAGTATTTT
cdr3_aa: CSVGKGLAGGDTQYF
j_call: TRBJ2-3
clone_size: -
v_call: TRBV29-1
d_call: TRBD2
cdr3_length: 15

cdr3_nt: TGTGCCAGCAGTGAAGAAGAAACAGTAAGCTCCTACAATGAGCAGTTCTTC
cdr3_aa: CASSEEETVSSYNEQFF
j_call: TRBJ2-1
clone_size: -
v_call: TRBV2
d_call: -
cdr3_length: 17

cdr3_nt: TGTGCCAGCAGCCAGTCCCCGGGACTAGCTGCCAACGAGCAGTACTTC
cdr3_aa: CASSQSPGLAANEQYF
j_call: TRBJ2-7
clone_size: -
v_call: TRBV14
d_call: TRBD2
cdr3_length: 16